A single sample is the source of the 13 T cell receptor beta chains below, sequenced in a study of blood T cell repertoires in COVID-19. Produced via immunoSEQ multiplex PCR; TCRdb's table is partial and in-frame only. The data show about 180,000 clones, around 73% seen once. Sequencing was carried out using PBMCs or T cells enriched from blood (not recorded which). The source is a woman in her 50s who had recovered from COVID-19.

This clone was observed once. The chain has TRBV15 and TRBJ1-2; TRBD1 matches 9 bases. V lost 0 bases to trimming and J lost 4 bases; unmatched junction nucleotides: 6. CDR3 length equals 16 residues. Germline CDR1 reads LNHNV; CDR2 reads YYDKDF (reference sequence). Written as DNA, the CDR3 is TGTGCCACCAGCAGAGAGGGACAGGGAAGTGGCTATGGCTACACCTTC. This gives the protein CATSREGQGSGYGYTF.

The rearrangement joins TRBV27 to TRBJ2-2; a weak D match, TRBD1 (5 bases). The CDR3 is 15 residues long. Trimming took off 1 base at V and 2 bases at J, with 8 bases between the two ends. Germline values: CDR1 MNHEY, CDR2 SMNVEV (reference sequence). In DNA, the CDR3 is TGTGCCAGCAGTTTATTAACAGGAAACACCGGGGAGCTGTTTTTT. Protein product: CASSLLTGNTGELFF.

The rearrangement joins TRBV5-6 to TRBJ2-7; 10 bases match TRBD2. The germline gives CDR1 SGHDT, CDR2 YYEEEE. CDR3 size: 15 residues. With 4 bases clipped from V and 4 bases from J, the junction kept 8 bases outside the gene matches. The CDR3 loop reads CASSPPSGSSYEQYF. The CDR3 coding sequence is TGTGCCAGCAGCCCTCCTAGCGGGAGTTCGTACGAGCAGTACTTC.

The chain employs TRBV5-1 and TRBJ2-1; possibly TRBD2 for D (5 bases). This CDR3 is 14 amino acids long. Germline CDR1 reads SGHRS; CDR2 reads YFSETQ. V gave up 0 bases and J gave up 2 bases, with 6 bases separating them. CDR3 nucleotide sequence: TGCGCCAGCAGCTTGGACGGGACCTACAATGAGCAGTTCTTC. Translating it yields CASSLDGTYNEQFF.

This chain uses TRBV7-9 with TRBJ2-5, with D hard to call. The CDR3 consists of 12 residues. The V and J ends lost 5 bases and 2 bases respectively, with 6 bases between them. Germline assignment: CDR1 SEHNR and CDR2 FQNEAQ (reference sequence). Here the CDR3 reads CASSPGQETQYF. CDR3 nucleotides: TGTGCCAGCAGCCCAGGACAAGAGACCCAGTACTTC.

The chain is built from TRBV29-1 and TRBJ2-1; 12 bases agree with TRBD2. The CDR3 contains 14 residues. V was clipped by 3 bases and J by 8 bases; unmatched bases: 5. Per the germline V gene, CDR1 is SQVTM and CDR2 is ANQGSEA. CDR3 loop: CSVERRLAGDEQFF. CDR3 in DNA: TGCAGCGTTGAGCGTCGACTAGCGGGGGATGAGCAGTTCTTC.

The chain joins TRBV3-1 (or the pseudogene TRBV3-2) to TRBJ1-2; TRBD1 aligns across 11 bases. Trimming cost V 4 bases and J 3 bases; bases outside gene matches: 4. Germline CDR1 is LGHDT and CDR2 is YNNKEL (reference sequence). The CDR3 extends over 15 amino acids. DNA for the CDR3: TGTGCCAGCAGCCCCGGACAGGGGGCCGACTATGGCTACACCTTC. It codes for CASSPGQGADYGYTF.

The chain combines TRBV7-9 with TRBJ1-1; D remains unclear. Trimming removed 2 bases at V and 11 bases at J, with 12 bases between. Germline V gene lookup returns CDR1 SEHNR and CDR2 FQNEAQ (reference sequence). This CDR3 contains 12 residues. CDR3 bases: TGTGCCAGCAGCTTAATGGAGGGTCGGGCTTTCTTT. As protein: CASSLMEGRAFF. Based on the CDR3 plus reference TRBV7-9 and TRBJ1-1, the full variable domain is DTGVSQNPRHKITKRGQNVTFRCDPISEHNRLYWYRQTLGQGPEFLTYFQNEAQLEKSRLLSDRFSAERPKGSFSTLEIQRTEQGDSAMYLCASSLMEGRAFFGQGTRLTVV.

The chain uses TRBV6-5 and TRBJ2-7; no definite D call. V lost 5 bases, J lost 0 bases, and 11 bases lay in between. Germline CDR1 MNHEY, CDR2 SVGAGI. The CDR3 is 14 amino acids. The CDR3 spells CASSTMRFSYEQYF. In nucleotides, the CDR3 is TGTGCCAGCAGTACTATGAGGTTCTCCTACGAGCAGTACTTC.

This clone came up once. This rearrangement joins TRBV29-1 to TRBJ2-1; no reliable D call. V was cut by 2 bases and J by 7 bases, with 18 bases left in between. This CDR3 is built from 15 residues. Per the germline V gene, CDR1 is SQVTM and CDR2 is ANQGSEA. CDR3 protein: CSVEKVSARLNEQFF. The CDR3 nucleotides read TGCAGCGTTGAAAAGGTGAGCGCCCGCCTGAATGAGCAGTTCTTC.

The chain recombines TRBV12-3 or TRBV12-4 with TRBJ1-2, with D possibly matching TRBD1 (5 bases). This CDR3 contains 13 residues. The V end was cut by 2 bases, the J end by 9 bases, with 13 bases between. The chain's CDR3 is CASSLSSGRRYTF. The CDR3 region has the DNA TGTGCCAGCAGTTTAAGCTCAGGGCGGCGCTACACCTTC.

This clone was found once. A single base separates this from a much larger clone, so it may be a read error. The chain couples TRBV30 to TRBJ2-2; a possible D gene is TRBD2 (6 bases). Trimming shortened V by 3 bases and J by 4 bases, and 12 bases separated the two germline ends. The CDR3 extends over 14 amino acids. CDR1 is GTSNPN, CDR2 SVGIG, per germline (reference sequence). CDR3 loop: CAWRLTGATGELFF. The CDR3 DNA is TGTGCCTGGAGACTAACGGGAGCCACCGGGGAGCTGTTTTTT.

This chain connects TRBV2 to TRBJ2-2; TRBD2 matches 7 bases. CDR1 is SNHLY and CDR2 is FYNNEI in the germline V gene. J gave up 0 bases and V 8 bases, and 6 bases lay outside the gene matches. The CDR3 spans 15 residues. The CDR3 DNA reads as TGTGCCAGCCGTGGTCTAGCGGCGAACACCGGGGAGCTGTTTTTT. This translates into CASRGLAANTGELFF. Complete variable domain (other parts from reference TRBV2 and TRBJ2-2): EPEVTQTPSHQVTQMGQEVILRCVPISNHLYFYWYRQILGQKVEFLVSFYNNEISEKSEIFDDQFSVERPDGSNFTLKIRSTKLEDSAMYFCASRGLAANTGELFFGEGSRLTVL.